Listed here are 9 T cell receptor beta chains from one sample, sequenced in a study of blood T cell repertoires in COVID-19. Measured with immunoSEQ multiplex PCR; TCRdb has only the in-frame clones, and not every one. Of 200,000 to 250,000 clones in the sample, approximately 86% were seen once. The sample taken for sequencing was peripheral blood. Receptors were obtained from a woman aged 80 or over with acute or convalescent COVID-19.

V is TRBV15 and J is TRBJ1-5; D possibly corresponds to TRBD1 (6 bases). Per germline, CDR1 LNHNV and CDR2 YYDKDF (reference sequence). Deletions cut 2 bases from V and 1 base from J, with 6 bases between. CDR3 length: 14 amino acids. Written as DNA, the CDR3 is TGTGCCACCAGCAGACAGGGGAGCAATCAGCCCCAGCATTTT. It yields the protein CATSRQGSNQPQHF.

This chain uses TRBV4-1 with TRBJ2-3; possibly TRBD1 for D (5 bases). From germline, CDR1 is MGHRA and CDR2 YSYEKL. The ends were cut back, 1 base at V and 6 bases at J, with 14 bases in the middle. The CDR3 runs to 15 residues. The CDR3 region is CASSQGTTPSDTQYF. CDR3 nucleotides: TGCGCCAGCAGCCAAGGGACAACACCATCGGATACGCAGTATTTT.

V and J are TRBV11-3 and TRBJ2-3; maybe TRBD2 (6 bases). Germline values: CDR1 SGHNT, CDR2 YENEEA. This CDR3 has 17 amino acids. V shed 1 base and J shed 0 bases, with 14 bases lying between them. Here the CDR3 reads CASSLVGDFASTDTQYF. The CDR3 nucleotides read TGTGCCAGCAGCTTAGTAGGGGACTTCGCTAGCACAGATACGCAGTATTTT.

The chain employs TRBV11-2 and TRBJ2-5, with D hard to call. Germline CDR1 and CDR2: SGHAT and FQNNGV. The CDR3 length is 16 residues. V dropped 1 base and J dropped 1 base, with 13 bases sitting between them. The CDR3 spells CASSLAPQTFQETQYF. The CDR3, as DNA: TGTGCCAGCAGCTTAGCGCCCCAGACATTCCAAGAGACCCAGTACTTC.

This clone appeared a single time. The CDR3 nucleotides are TGTGCCAGCAGCCGGTGGGGAGTACAATATGAGCAGTTCTTC. Translated, it gives CASSRWGVQYEQFF. This sequence joins TRBV11-2 and TRBJ2-1, with D possibly TRBD2 on 5 matching bases. The CDR3 consists of 14 residues. Germline values: CDR1 SGHAT, CDR2 FQNNGV. V lost 5 bases to trimming and J lost 8 bases, with 16 bases between them.

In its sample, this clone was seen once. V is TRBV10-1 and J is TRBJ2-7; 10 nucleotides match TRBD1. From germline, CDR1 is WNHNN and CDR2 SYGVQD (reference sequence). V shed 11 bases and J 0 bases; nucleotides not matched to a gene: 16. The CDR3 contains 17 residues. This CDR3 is CACMRSRGDRGSYEQYF. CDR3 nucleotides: TGCGCCTGCATGAGATCCCGGGGGGACAGGGGCTCCTACGAGCAGTACTTC.

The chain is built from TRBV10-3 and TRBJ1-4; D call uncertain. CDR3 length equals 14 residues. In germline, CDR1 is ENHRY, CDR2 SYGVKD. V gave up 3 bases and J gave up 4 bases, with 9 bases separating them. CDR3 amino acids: CAISDNLSNEKLFF. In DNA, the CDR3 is TGTGCCATCAGTGATAATCTAAGTAATGAAAAACTGTTTTTT.

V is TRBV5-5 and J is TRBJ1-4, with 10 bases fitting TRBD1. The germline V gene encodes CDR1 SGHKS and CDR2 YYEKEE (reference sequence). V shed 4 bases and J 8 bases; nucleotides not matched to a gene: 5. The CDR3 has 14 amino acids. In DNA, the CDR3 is TGTGCCAGCAGCCCGGGACAGGGGATAGAAAAACTGTTTTTT. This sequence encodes CASSPGQGIEKLFF.

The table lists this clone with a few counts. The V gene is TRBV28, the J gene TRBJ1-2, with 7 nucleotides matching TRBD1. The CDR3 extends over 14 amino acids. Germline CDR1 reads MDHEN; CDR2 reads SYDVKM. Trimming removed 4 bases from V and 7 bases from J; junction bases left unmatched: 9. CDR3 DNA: TGTGCCAGCAGTTCGGATACCGGGACAGTTGGCTACACCTTC. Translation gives CASSSDTGTVGYTF.